The 25 T cell receptor beta chains presented below share a single source sample, sequenced in a study of CD8 T cells in ankylosing spondylitis. Using its own MiXCR run on the 5' RACE reads, TCRdb lists one record per CDR3 protein. The table includes roughly 150,000 distinct CDR3 sequences, under 35% detected once. The sequenced material came from synovial fluid, either unsorted or a sorted T cell fraction (not recorded which). All receptors come from a male donor with ankylosing spondylitis.

The V and J genes are TRBV28 and TRBJ1-2; the match to TRBD1 covers 8 bases. Germline V gene lookup returns CDR1 MDHEN and CDR2 SYDVKM. V gave up 6 bases and J gave up 5 bases; unmatched junction bases: 5. The CDR3 loop spans 13 amino acids. CDR3 nucleotide sequence: TGTGCCAGCAGCGGACAGGGACAATATGGCTACACCTTC. Its translation: CASSGQGQYGYTF.

This clonotype appeared many times. The chain is built from TRBV18 and TRBJ2-2; D assignment may be TRBD1 or TRBD2 (5 bases each). The V end lost 1 base, the J end lost 1 base, and 16 bases lay between the germline ends. Germline V gene sequence: CDR1 KGHSH, CDR2 LQKENI. The CDR3 sequence is 18 residues long. In DNA, the CDR3 is TGTGCCAGCTCACCACTCCCTCGGGGACCGATGAACACCGGGGAGCTGTTTTTT. Residues: CASSPLPRGPMNTGELFF.

This clonotype appeared many times. The rearrangement uses TRBV3-1 and TRBJ2-7; TRBD2 aligns across 10 bases. V lost 4 bases and J lost 3; bases outside the gene matches: 6. The CDR3 contains 15 residues. Germline CDR1 and CDR2: LGHDT and YNNKEL (reference sequence). The CDR3, as DNA: TGTGCCAGCAGCCGACAACTAGCGGGAAACTACGAGCAGTACTTC. Residues: CASSRQLAGNYEQYF.

The chain recombines TRBV2 with TRBJ2-5, with TRBD1 as a possible D gene (5 bases). The CDR3 totals 14 residues. Germline CDR1 SNHLY, CDR2 FYNNEI. The ends were cut back, 3 bases at V and 4 bases at J, with 12 bases in the middle. CDR3 sequence (DNA): TGTGCCAGCAGTGAGGGCTACACAGGAGAGACCCAGTACTTC. Translated: CASSEGYTGETQYF.

Ten or more counts support this clonotype. This chain joins TRBV10-3 and TRBJ1-1, with D perhaps TRBD1 (5 bases). With 10 bases removed from V and 1 base from J, the gap between germline ends came to 13 bases. Germline V gives CDR1 ENHRY, CDR2 SYGVKD. The length of the CDR3 is 13 residues. As DNA, the CDR3 is TGTGCCAGCGCCCGGGACGGGAACACTGAAGCTTTCTTT. Translating gives CASARDGNTEAFF.

The genes are TRBV5-1 and TRBJ2-3, with 11 bases lining up with TRBD1. V was clipped by 4 bases and J by 5 bases; unmatched bases: 9. The germline gives CDR1 SGHRS, CDR2 YFSETQ. This CDR3 is built from 16 residues. DNA of the CDR3: TGCGCCAGCAGCGCACCAGGACAGGGGGCGGGAGATACGCAGTATTTT. As protein: CASSAPGQGAGDTQYF.

The chain uses TRBV7-3 and TRBJ2-1; TRBD2 aligns across 8 bases. Germline CDR1 SGHTA, CDR2 FQGTGA. J gave up 4 bases and V 3 bases, and 5 bases lay outside the gene matches. CDR3 length equals 15 residues. CDR3 residues: CASSFMAGGYNEQFF. CDR3 sequence (DNA): TGTGCCAGCAGCTTCATGGCGGGAGGTTACAATGAGCAGTTCTTC.

Many counts were recorded for this clonotype. The gene calls are TRBV5-8 and TRBJ1-2; possibly TRBD1 for D (6 bases). Germline V gene lookup returns CDR1 SGHTS and CDR2 YDEGEE. The CDR3 sequence is 13 residues long. Trimming took 3 bases from V and 1 from J, leaving 7 bases between them. CDR3 DNA: TGTGCCAGCAGCTGGGACAATAACTATGGCTACACCTTC. It translates to CASSWDNNYGYTF.

The sample holds a few counts of this clonotype. The chain links TRBV5-5 to TRBJ2-1; 11 bases line up with TRBD2. The CDR3 is made up of 18 amino acids. CDR1 and CDR2 (germline): SGHKS, YYEKEE (reference sequence). The V and J ends lost 3 bases and 0 bases, in that order; junction bases with no gene match: 8. This CDR3 is CASSWAGTSGSSYNEQFF. CDR3 DNA sequence: TGTGCCAGCAGCTGGGCCGGGACTAGCGGCAGCTCCTACAATGAGCAGTTCTTC.

The V gene is TRBV7-2, the J gene TRBJ1-3; D might be TRBD1 (6 bases). The CDR3 contains 14 residues. V was clipped by 5 bases and J by 1 base, with 9 bases between them. CDR1 SGHTA and CDR2 FQGNSA come from the germline V gene. CDR3 residues: CASSPDRSGNTIYF. The CDR3 region has the DNA TGTGCCAGCAGCCCTGACAGGTCTGGAAACACCATATATTTT. The whole variable domain, remainder taken from reference TRBV7-2 and TRBJ1-3, is GAGVSQSPSNKVTEKGKDVELRCDPISGHTALYWYRQSLGQGLEFLIYFQGNSAPDKSGLPSDRFSAERTGGSVSTLTIQRTQQEDSAVYLCASSPDRSGNTIYFGEGSWLTVV.

The sample holds a few counts of this clonotype. The chain joins TRBV6-1 to TRBJ2-3; possible D gene TRBD2, 5 bases. Germline V CDR1 and CDR2: MNHNS, SASEGT. This CDR3 is 15 amino acids long. Trimming left V 10 bases short and J 1 base short, with 18 bases between. The CDR3 DNA is TGTGCCACCCAAAGTGTTATTAGCGGCACAGATACGCAGTATTTT. Translation: CATQSVISGTDTQYF.

At least ten counts were recorded for this clonotype. V gene TRBV4-1 combines with J gene TRBJ1-6, with no clear D. This CDR3 is 15 amino acids long. V was clipped by 1 base and J by 7 bases, with 11 bases between them. The germline CDR1 and CDR2 sequences are MGHRA and YSYEKL. This chain's CDR3 is CASSQGTDGNSPLHF. CDR3 nucleotides: TGCGCCAGCAGCCAAGGGACGGACGGAAATTCACCCCTCCACTTT.

This clonotype was seen more than once but under ten times. The chain uses TRBV18 and TRBJ2-7; D is ambiguous. The V gene's germline CDR1 is KGHSH and CDR2 LQKENI. V lost 1 base, J lost 1 base, and 8 bases lay in between. CDR3 length: 14 residues. CDR3 loop: CASSPRPSSYEQYF. CDR3 DNA sequence: TGTGCCAGCTCACCACGTCCTAGTTCCTACGAGCAGTACTTC.

The chain employs TRBV7-3 and TRBJ2-2, with D unresolved. Germline CDR1 and CDR2: SGHTA and FQGTGA. The CDR3 totals 12 residues. Trimming left V 5 bases short and J 7 bases short, with 8 bases between. The CDR3 loop reads CASSRVNGELFF. CDR3 nucleotide sequence: TGTGCCAGCAGCCGGGTTAACGGGGAGCTGTTTTTT. Full variable domain (outside the CDR3, taken from reference TRBV7-3 and TRBJ2-2): GAGVSQTPSNKVTEKGKYVELRCDPISGHTALYWYRQSLGQGPEFLIYFQGTGAADDSGLPNDRFFAVRPEGSVSTLKIQRTERGDSAVYLCASSRVNGELFFGEGSRLTVL.

This clonotype appeared many times. The rearrangement links TRBV11-2 to TRBJ2-7, with TRBD2 matching over 14 bases. Per germline, CDR1 SGHAT and CDR2 FQNNGV. The CDR3 runs 17 residues. V trimming: 5 bases; J trimming: 2 bases; junction bases outside the gene matches: 8. The DNA for the CDR3 is TGTGCCAGCAGCCAGGGGACTAGCGGGAGAGTTACCTACGAGCAGTACTTC. It specifies CASSQGTSGRVTYEQYF. Full variable domain (rest looked up from reference TRBV11-2 and TRBJ2-7): EAGVAQSPRYKIIEKRQSVAFWCNPISGHATLYWYQQILGQGPKLLIQFQNNGVVDDSQLPKDRFSAERLKGVDSTLKIQPAKLEDSAVYLCASSQGTSGRVTYEQYFGPGTRLTVT.

This clonotype has only a few counts. The J gene is TRBJ1-1, the V gene TRBV7-3; no reliable D call. Deletions cut 5 bases from V and 4 bases from J, with 11 bases between. The germline V gene encodes CDR1 SGHTA and CDR2 FQGTGA. The CDR3 is 13 amino acids. CDR3 nucleotide sequence: TGTGCCAGCAGCCAGGAGGAGAGCACTGAAGCTTTCTTT. It yields the protein CASSQEESTEAFF.

This clonotype was seen more than once but under ten times. This chain links TRBV25-1 with TRBJ1-5; D not certain. The V gene's germline CDR1 is MGHDK and CDR2 SYGVNS. There are 14 residues in the CDR3. V was pared by 7 bases and J by 8 bases, with 18 bases between. This CDR3 reads CASNQSPDGEPQHF. The CDR3 DNA sequence: TGTGCCAGCAACCAGTCCCCTGATGGAGAGCCCCAGCATTTT.

The V and J genes are TRBV29-1 and TRBJ2-2; a possible D gene is TRBD2 (5 bases). The CDR3 totals 11 residues. Trimming left V 7 bases short and J 7 bases short, with 10 bases between. Germline V CDR1 and CDR2: SQVTM, ANQGSEA. CDR3 region: CSAEGVGELFF. The CDR3 DNA reads TGCAGCGCCGAGGGCGTCGGGGAGCTGTTTTTT.

Concerning this clonotype: The germline gene is not matched at one end of the junction; a read error may be the cause. The J gene is TRBJ2-2, the V gene TRBV20-1; no clear D. The CDR3 sequence is 13 residues long. Per germline, CDR1 DFQATT and CDR2 SNEGSKA (reference sequence). The CDR3 here is CSAPAPKTGELFF. The CDR3 DNA reads as TGCAGTGCCCCCGCCCCGAAGACCGGGGAGCTGTTTTTT.

There are many counts of this clonotype. The rearrangement links TRBV28 to TRBJ2-5, with 8 bases lining up with TRBD2. The CDR3 length is 17 residues. Germline lookup yields CDR1 MDHEN and CDR2 SYDVKM. With 3 bases clipped from V and 4 bases from J, the junction kept 13 bases outside the gene matches. The CDR3 sequence is CASSLAPFRLAGETQYF. CDR3 coding DNA: TGTGCCAGCAGTTTGGCCCCCTTTAGGCTAGCGGGAGAGACCCAGTACTTC.

The rearrangement uses TRBV29-1 and TRBJ1-1, with D unclear. V lost 4 bases, J lost 7 bases, and 10 bases lay in between. The germline V gene has CDR1 SQVTM and CDR2 ANQGSEA. This CDR3 has 11 residues. CDR3: CSVGGVSEAFF. The CDR3, as DNA: TGCAGCGTTGGAGGCGTCAGTGAAGCTTTCTTT. Combining the CDR3 with reference TRBV29-1 and TRBJ1-1 gives the whole variable domain SAVISQKPSRDICQRGTSLTIQCQVDSQVTMMFWYRQQPGQSLTLIATANQGSEATYESGFVIDKFPISRPNLTFSTLTVSNMSPEDSSIYLCSVGGVSEAFFGQGTRLTVV.

To note about this clonotype: One junction end does not reproduce the germline sequence, and a read error may be involved. This chain joins TRBV6-1 and TRBJ2-5, with D perhaps TRBD1 (5 bases). The CDR3 sequence is 14 residues long. Germline-derived CDR1 and CDR2 are MNHNS and SASEGT. CDR3: CASSRGTNQETQYF. The CDR3 DNA reads as TGTGCCAGCAGTAGGGGCACCAACCAGGAGACCCAGTACTTC.

This clonotype was counted a few times. The J gene is TRBJ2-5, the V gene TRBV3-1, with D uncertain. Trimming cost V 3 bases and J 7 bases, with 3 bases left between them. This CDR3 has 10 amino acids. CDR1 and CDR2 from the germline V gene are LGHDT and YNNKEL (reference sequence). The CDR3 DNA reads as TGTGCCAGCAGCCAGGGGACCCAGTACTTC. It yields the protein CASSQGTQYF.

The chain uses TRBV28 and TRBJ2-7; TRBD1 aligns across 12 bases. In germline, CDR1 is MDHEN, CDR2 SYDVKM. The CDR3 length is 15 residues. The J segment lost 6 bases and the V segment lost 3 bases, leaving 6 bases of the junction unmatched. This chain's CDR3 is CASSFGTGGQGEQYF. The DNA of the CDR3 is TGTGCCAGCAGTTTTGGGACAGGGGGCCAAGGCGAGCAGTACTTC.

V usage is TRBV6-2 or TRBV6-3 and J usage is TRBJ2-1; 8 nucleotides line up with TRBD2. The CDR3 covers 15 residues. Looked up from germline, CDR1 is MNHEY and CDR2 is SVGEGT. V was clipped by 6 bases and J by 7 bases; unmatched bases: 11. CDR3 sequence (DNA): TGTGCCAGCAGGGACCCGGGACTAGTTCAGAATGAGCAGTTCTTC. Translating it yields CASRDPGLVQNEQFF.